The clone carrying this TCR beta chain has only a few counts. Its matching antigen is unknown. With no exceptions, donors were healthy Caucasians. Germline values: CDR1 SQVTM, CDR2 ANQGSEA. The CDR3 has 13 amino acids. The V end was cut by 4 bases, the J end by 9 bases, with 16 bases between. A universal primer site arose from template switching, and cDNA bore unique molecular identifiers. A single record per CDR3 protein comes from TCRdb applying MiXCR to the 5' RACE reads. The top ten clones hold 7% to 8.5% of a sample with 250,000 to 350,000 distinct CDR3 sequences, roughly 9.8% of them seen once. The record originates from a study of identical twins. General study findings and limits: The study found excess low generation probability among twin-shared out-of-frame alpha sequences.

The sample was also linked to a second study, of yellow fever vaccine responses in identical twins.

The V gene is TRBV29-1, the J gene TRBJ2-1, with D unclear. The sample comprised CD8+ T cells sorted from blood. The sequence came from a woman aged 18-35 years in good health. The CDR3 bases are TGCAGCGTTGCCCGGGCCAACAACCGTGAGCAGTTCTTC. This encodes CSVARANNREQFF.